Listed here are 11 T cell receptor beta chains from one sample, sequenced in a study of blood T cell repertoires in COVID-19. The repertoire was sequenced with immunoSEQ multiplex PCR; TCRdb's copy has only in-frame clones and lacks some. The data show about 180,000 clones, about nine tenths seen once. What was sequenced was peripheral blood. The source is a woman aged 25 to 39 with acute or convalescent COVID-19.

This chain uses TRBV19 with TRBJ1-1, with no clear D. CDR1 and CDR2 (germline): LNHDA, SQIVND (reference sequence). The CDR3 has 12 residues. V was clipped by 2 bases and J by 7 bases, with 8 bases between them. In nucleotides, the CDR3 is TGTGCCAGTAGTATATCCCCAAATGAAGCTTTCTTT. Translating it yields CASSISPNEAFF.

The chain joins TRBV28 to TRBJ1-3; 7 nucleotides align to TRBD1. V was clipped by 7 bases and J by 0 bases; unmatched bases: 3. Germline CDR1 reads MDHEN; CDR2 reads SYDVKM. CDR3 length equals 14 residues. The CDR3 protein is CASKGQFSGNTIYF. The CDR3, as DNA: TGTGCCAGCAAGGGACAGTTCTCTGGAAACACCATATATTTT.

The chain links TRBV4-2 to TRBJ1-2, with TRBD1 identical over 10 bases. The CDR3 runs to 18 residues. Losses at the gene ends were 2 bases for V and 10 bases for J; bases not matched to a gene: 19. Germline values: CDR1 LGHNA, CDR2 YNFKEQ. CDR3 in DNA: TGTGCCAGCAGCCAATCGGACAGGGGGGAGGAGGAGCCTAGAGTCTACACCTTC. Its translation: CASSQSDRGEEEPRVYTF.

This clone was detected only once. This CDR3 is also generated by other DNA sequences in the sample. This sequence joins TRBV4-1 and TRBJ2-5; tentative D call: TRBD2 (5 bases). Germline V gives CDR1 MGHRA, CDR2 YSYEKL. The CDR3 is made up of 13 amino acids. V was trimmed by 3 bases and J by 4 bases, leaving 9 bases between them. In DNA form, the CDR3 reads TGCGCCAGCAGCCAGGGAGTGTCAGAGACCCAGTACTTC. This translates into CASSQGVSETQYF.

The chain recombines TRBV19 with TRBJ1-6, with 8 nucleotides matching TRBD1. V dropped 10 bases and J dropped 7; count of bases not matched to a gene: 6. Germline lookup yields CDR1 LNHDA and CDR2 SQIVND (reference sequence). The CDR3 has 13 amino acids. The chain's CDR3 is CATSGGANSPLHF. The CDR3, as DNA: TGTGCCACCTCAGGGGGCGCGAATTCACCCCTCCACTTT. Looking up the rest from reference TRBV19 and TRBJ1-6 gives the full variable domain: DGGITQSPKYLFRKEGQNVTLSCEQNLNHDAMYWYRQDPGQGLRLIYYSQIVNDFQKGDIAEGYSVSREKKESFPLTVTSAQKNPTAFYLCATSGGANSPLHFGNGTRLTVT.

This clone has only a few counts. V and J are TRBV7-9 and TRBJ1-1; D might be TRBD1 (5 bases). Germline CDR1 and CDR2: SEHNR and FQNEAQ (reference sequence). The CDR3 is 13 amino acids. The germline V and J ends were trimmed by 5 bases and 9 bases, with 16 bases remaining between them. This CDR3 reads CASSEGGTDQAFF. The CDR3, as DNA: TGTGCCAGCAGCGAGGGCGGGACGGACCAAGCTTTCTTT.

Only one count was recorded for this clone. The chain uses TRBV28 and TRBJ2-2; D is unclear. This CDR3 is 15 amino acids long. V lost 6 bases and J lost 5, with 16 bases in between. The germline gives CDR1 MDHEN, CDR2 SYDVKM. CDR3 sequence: CASRRKNRFTGELFF. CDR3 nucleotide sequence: TGTGCCAGCAGGAGAAAGAATAGATTTACCGGGGAGCTGTTTTTT.

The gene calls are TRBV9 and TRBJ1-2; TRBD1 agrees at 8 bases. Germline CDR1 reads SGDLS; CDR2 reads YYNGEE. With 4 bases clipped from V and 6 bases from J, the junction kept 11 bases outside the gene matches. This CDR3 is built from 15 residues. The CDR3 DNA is TGTGCCAGCAGCCAGGGGGCAGGGGGCAGCAATGGCTACACCTTC. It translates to CASSQGAGGSNGYTF.

The CDR3 bases are TGTGCCAGCAGCCCACGGATAGGGACTAACTATAGAGAGCAGTTCTTC. Translating it yields CASSPRIGTNYREQFF. This chain joins TRBV11-2 and TRBJ2-1; TRBD2 matches 7 bases. The CDR3 is made up of 16 amino acids. CDR1 is SGHAT and CDR2 is FQNNGV in the germline V gene. The ends lost 5 bases at V and 10 bases at J; junction bases unmatched: 17.

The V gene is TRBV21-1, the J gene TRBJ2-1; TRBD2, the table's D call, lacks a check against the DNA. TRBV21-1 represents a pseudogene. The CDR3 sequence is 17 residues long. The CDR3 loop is CASSPTEGRVVEGEQFF. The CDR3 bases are TGTGCCAGCAGTCCCACGGAGGGGCGCGTCGTTGAGGGGGAGCAGTTCTTC.

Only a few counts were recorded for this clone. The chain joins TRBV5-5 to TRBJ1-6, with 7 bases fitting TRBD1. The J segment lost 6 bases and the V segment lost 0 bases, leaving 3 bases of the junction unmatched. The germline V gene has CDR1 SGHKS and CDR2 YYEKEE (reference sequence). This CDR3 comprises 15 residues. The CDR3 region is CASSLEGQSNSPLHF. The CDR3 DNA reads TGTGCCAGCAGCTTGGAGGGACAGAGTAATTCACCCCTCCACTTT. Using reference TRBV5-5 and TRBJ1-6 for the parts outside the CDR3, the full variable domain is DAGVTQSPTHLIKTRGQQVTLRCSPISGHKSVSWYQQVLGQGPQFIFQYYEKEERGRGNFPDRFSARQFPNYSSELNVNALLLGDSALYLCASSLEGQSNSPLHFGNGTRLTVT.